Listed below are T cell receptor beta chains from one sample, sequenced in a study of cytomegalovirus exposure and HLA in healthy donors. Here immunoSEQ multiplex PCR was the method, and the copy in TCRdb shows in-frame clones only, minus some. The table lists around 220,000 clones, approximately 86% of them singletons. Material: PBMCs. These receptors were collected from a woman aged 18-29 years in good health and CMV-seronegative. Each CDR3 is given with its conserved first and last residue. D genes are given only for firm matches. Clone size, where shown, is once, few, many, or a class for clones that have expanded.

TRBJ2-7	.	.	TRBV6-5	CATSYRGPGLREQYF	TGTGCCACCTCCTACCGGGGACCGGGACTGCGCGAGCAGTACTTC
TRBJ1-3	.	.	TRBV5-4	CASSLRGPGNTIYF	TGTGCCAGCAGCCTTCGTGGGCCTGGAAACACCATATATTTT
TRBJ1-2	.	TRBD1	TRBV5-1	CASSLTIRGHEGYTF	TGCGCCAGCAGCTTGACTATCAGGGGGCATGAAGGCTACACCTTC
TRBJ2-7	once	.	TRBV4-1	CASSLSIAIYEQYF	TGCGCCAGCAGCCTTTCGATAGCTATCTACGAGCAGTACTTC
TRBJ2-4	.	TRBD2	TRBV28	CASRAGGPVGIQYF	TGTGCCAGCAGAGCGGGAGGGCCGGTTGGCATTCAGTACTTC
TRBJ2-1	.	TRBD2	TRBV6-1	CASRLAGANEQFF	TGTGCCAGCAGACTAGCGGGGGCCAATGAGCAGTTCTTC
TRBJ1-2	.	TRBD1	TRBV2	CASRVGQGATGYTF	TGTGCCAGCAGGGTAGGACAGGGGGCAACTGGCTACACCTTC
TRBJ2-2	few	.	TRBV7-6	CASSVAAGELFF	TGTGCCAGTTCCGTGGCGGCCGGGGAGCTGTTTTTT
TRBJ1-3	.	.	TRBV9	CASSPTGSYEDTIYF	TGTGCCAGCAGCCCTACGGGTTCCTACGAGGACACCATATATTTT
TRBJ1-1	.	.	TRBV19	CASSTPGPSAEAFF	TGTGCCAGTAGTACCCCGGGTCCGAGCGCTGAAGCTTTCTTT
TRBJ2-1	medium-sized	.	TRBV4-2	CASSQERSSAYNEQFF	TGTGCCAGCAGCCAAGAACGGAGTAGCGCCTACAATGAGCAGTTCTTC
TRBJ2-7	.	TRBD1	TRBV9	CASSAGQGSSYEQYF	TGTGCCAGCAGCGCGGGACAGGGAAGCTCCTACGAGCAGTACTTC
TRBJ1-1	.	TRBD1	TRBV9	CASSARQGAETEAFF	TGTGCCAGCAGCGCCCGACAGGGGGCGGAAACTGAAGCTTTCTTT
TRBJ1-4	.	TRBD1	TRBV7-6	CASSGQRTGHEKLFF	TGTGCCAGCAGCGGGCAGAGGACAGGGCACGAAAAACTGTTTTTT
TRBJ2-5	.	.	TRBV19	CASSISGRGAETQYF	TGTGCCAGTAGTATTTCGGGCAGGGGGGCAGAGACCCAGTACTTC
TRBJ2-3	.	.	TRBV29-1	CSVELSETYTDTQYF	TGCAGCGTTGAACTATCCGAGACTTACACAGATACGCAGTATTTT
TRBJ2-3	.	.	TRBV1	CTSSSWTSGPDTQYF	TGCACCAGCAGCTCCTGGACTAGCGGCCCCGATACGCAGTATTTT
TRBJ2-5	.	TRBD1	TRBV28	CASSFPTGGEVWETQYF	TGTGCCAGCAGTTTTCCAACAGGGGGCGAAGTGTGGGAGACCCAGTACTTC
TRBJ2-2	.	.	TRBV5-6	CASSLAGGELFF	TGTGCCAGCAGCTTGGCCGGCGGGGAGCTGTTTTTT
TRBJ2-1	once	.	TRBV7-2	CASIELDSYNEQFF	TGTGCCAGCATCGAACTCGACTCCTACAATGAGCAGTTCTTC
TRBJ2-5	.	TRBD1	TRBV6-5	CASSYRDRGQETQYF	TGTGCCAGCAGTTACCGGGACAGGGGTCAAGAGACCCAGTACTTC
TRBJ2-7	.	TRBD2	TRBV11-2	CASSEPGLAGASYEQYF	TGTGCCAGCAGCGAGCCGGGACTAGCGGGCGCCTCCTACGAGCAGTACTTC
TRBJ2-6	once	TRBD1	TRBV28	CASSPDRGAGANVLTF	TGTGCCAGCAGTCCCGACAGGGGTGCAGGGGCCAACGTCCTGACTTTC
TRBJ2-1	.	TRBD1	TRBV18	CASSPQGRGLGNEQFF	TGTGCCAGCTCACCACAAGGCAGGGGGCTTGGCAATGAGCAGTTCTTC
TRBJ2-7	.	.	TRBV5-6	CASSLDRGAYEQYF	TGTGCCAGCAGCTTGGATCGGGGTGCCTACGAGCAGTACTTC
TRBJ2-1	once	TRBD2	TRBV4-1	CASSHVGSGSAYNEQFF	TGCGCCAGCAGCCATGTGGGTAGCGGGAGTGCCTACAATGAGCAGTTCTTC
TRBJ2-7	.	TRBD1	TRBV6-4	CASTAGTAPYEQYF	TGTGCCAGCACCGCCGGGACAGCTCCCTACGAGCAGTACTTC
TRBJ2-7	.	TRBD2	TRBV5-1	CASSLWAGDYEQYF	TGCGCCAGCAGCTTGTGGGCGGGAGACTACGAGCAGTACTTC
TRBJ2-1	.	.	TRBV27	CASSLNEQYEQFF	TGTGCCAGCAGTTTGAATGAGCAATATGAGCAGTTCTTC
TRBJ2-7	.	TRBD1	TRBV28	CASRRQGGYEQYF	TGTGCCAGCAGACGACAGGGTGGATACGAGCAGTACTTC
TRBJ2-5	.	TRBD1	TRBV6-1	CASNQGVTYQETQYF	TGTGCCAGCAACCAGGGGGTCACGTACCAAGAGACCCAGTACTTC
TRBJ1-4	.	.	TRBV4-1	CASSQGPRGYEKLFF	TGCGCCAGCAGCCAAGGGCCCAGGGGTTATGAAAAACTGTTTTTT
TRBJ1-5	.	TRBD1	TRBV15	CATGRDRNSNQPQHF	TGTGCCACCGGTCGGGACAGGAATAGCAATCAGCCCCAGCATTTT
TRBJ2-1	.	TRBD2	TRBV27	CASSLSASGIYNEQFF	TGTGCCAGCAGTTTATCGGCTAGCGGGATCTACAATGAGCAGTTCTTC
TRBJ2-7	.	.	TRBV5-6	CASSLGRWSSYEQYF	TGTGCCAGCAGCTTGGGAAGATGGAGCTCCTACGAGCAGTACTTC
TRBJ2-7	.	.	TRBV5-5	CASSFFADSSYEQYF	TGTGCCAGCAGCTTTTTTGCTGACAGCTCCTACGAGCAGTACTTC
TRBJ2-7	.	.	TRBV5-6	CASSFGQTYEQYF	TGTGCCAGCAGCTTTGGACAGACCTACGAGCAGTACTTC
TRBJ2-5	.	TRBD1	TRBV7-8	CASSSRTGWETQYF	TGTGCCAGCAGCTCCCGGACAGGGTGGGAGACCCAGTACTTC
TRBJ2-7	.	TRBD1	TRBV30	CAWSRGRRSYEQYF	TGTGCCTGGAGCAGGGGGCGCAGGTCCTACGAGCAGTACTTC
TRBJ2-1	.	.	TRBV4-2	CASSQENQRDEQFF	TGTGCCAGCAGCCAAGAGAACCAGCGCGATGAGCAGTTCTTC
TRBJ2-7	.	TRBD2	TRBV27	CASSANTGTSVYEQYF	TGTGCCAGCAGTGCAAATACCGGGACTAGCGTCTACGAGCAGTACTTC
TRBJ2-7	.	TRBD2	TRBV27	CASSSLAGDYEQYF	TGTGCCAGCAGCTCTCTAGCGGGGGACTACGAGCAGTACTTC
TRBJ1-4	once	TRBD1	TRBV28	CASSFTGQGVGELFF	TGTGCCAGCAGTTTTACGGGACAGGGGGTGGGAGAACTGTTTTTT
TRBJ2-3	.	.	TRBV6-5	CASSPGRDTQYF	TGTGCCAGCAGCCCGGGTCGAGATACGCAGTATTTT
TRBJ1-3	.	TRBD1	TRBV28	CASRLLTGGAGGNTIYF	TGTGCCAGCAGACTCCTGACAGGGGGCGCGGGTGGAAACACCATATATTTT
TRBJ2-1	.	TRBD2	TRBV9	CASSVGTSSVGEQFF	TGTGCCAGCAGCGTAGGGACTAGCAGTGTTGGTGAGCAGTTCTTC
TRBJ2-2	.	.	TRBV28	CASTLPWGEGSTGELFF	TGTGCCAGCACCCTACCATGGGGGGAAGGCAGCACCGGGGAGCTGTTTTTT
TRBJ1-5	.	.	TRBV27	CASRAQGLVQPQHF	TGTGCCAGCAGGGCCCAGGGGCTGGTTCAGCCCCAGCATTTT
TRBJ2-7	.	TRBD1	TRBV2	CASSVPGTGVYYEQYF	TGTGCCAGCAGTGTTCCCGGGACAGGGGTTTACTACGAGCAGTACTTC